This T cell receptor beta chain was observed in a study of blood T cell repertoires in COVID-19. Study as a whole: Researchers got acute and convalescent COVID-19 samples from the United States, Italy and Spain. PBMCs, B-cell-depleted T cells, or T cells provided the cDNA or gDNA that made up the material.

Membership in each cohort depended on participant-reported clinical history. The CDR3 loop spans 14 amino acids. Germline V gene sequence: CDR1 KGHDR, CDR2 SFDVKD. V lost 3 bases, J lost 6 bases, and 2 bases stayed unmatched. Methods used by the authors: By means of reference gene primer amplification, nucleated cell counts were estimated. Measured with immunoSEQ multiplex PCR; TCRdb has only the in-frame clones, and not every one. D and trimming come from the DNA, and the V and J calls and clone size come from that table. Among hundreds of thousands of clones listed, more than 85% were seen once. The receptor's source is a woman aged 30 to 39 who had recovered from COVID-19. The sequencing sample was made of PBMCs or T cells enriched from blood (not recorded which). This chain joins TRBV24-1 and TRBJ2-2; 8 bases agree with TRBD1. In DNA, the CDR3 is TGTGCCACCAGTGATAACAGGGGGGCCGGGGAGCTGTTTTTT. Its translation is CATSDNRGAGELFF.